Listed here is a single T cell receptor beta chain. The same CDR3 arises from other DNA sequences in this sample as well. This specimen comes from a study of brain metastases from non-small cell lung cancer. This table comes from immunoSEQ multiplex PCR, and its TCRdb copy is limited to in-frame clones, with some not included. The sample holds around 2,900 clones, around 80% seen once. The CDR3 runs to 16 residues. Per the germline V gene, CDR1 is SEHNR and CDR2 is FQNEAQ (reference sequence). V dropped 2 bases and J dropped 4 bases, with 18 bases sitting between them. Material for sequencing was primary lung tumor tissue. The rearrangement joins TRBV7-9 to TRBJ2-7, with D possibly being TRBD2 (5 bases). This receptor was obtained from a donor aged 40 or older with non-small cell lung cancer. CDR3 DNA: TGTGCCAGCAGCTTAACAGTAGGGCTAGCAAGGTACGAGCAGTACTTC. Translation: CASSLTVGLARYEQYF.